This T cell receptor beta chain came from a study of blood T cell repertoires in COVID-19. Study-wide background: Spain, Italy and the United States supplied samples that represented acute and convalescent COVID-19. In each case, the material was cDNA or gDNA derived from T cells, B-cell-depleted T cells, or PBMCs.

Repertoires were generated with immunoSEQ multiplex PCR, while TCRdb's copy carries only in-frame clones and drops some. The sample lists under 85,000 clones, 60% to 85% occurring once. Germline V lookup: CDR1 WSHSY, CDR2 SAAADI. This CDR3 contains 16 residues. The V end lost 2 bases, the J end lost 8 bases, and 18 bases lay between the germline ends. This clone was counted a few times. The chain employs TRBV10-2 and TRBJ2-2; D is possibly TRBD2 (5 bases). The receptor's source is a human donor in a cohort sampled during active COVID-19. Sequenced: peripheral blood. CDR3 loop: CASSEEGAILTGELFF. The DNA for the CDR3 is TGCGCCAGCAGTGAGGAGGGTGCTATCCTGACGGGGGAGCTGTTTTTT.